This TCR beta chain came from a study of blood T cell repertoires in COVID-19. Overall study: Material from acute and convalescent COVID-19 was sourced from the United States, Italy and Spain. In each case, the material was cDNA or gDNA derived from T cells, B-cell-depleted T cells, or PBMCs.

V lost 3 bases, J lost 2 bases, and 2 bases stayed unmatched. The CDR3 is made up of 15 amino acids. In germline, CDR1 is SNHLY, CDR2 FYNNEI. As originally analysed: Reference gene primer amplification in the assay estimated nucleated cell counts. Some clones are missing from TCRdb's copy, which holds only in-frame ones; the method was immunoSEQ multiplex PCR. D and trimming were read from the DNA, whereas the V and J calls and clone size are those reported in that table. The sample lists 310,000 or so clones, 80% to 90% occurring once. Source material: peripheral blood. The chain joins TRBV2 to TRBJ1-5, with 9 positions matching TRBD1. The TCR originated in a man over 45 with active or convalescent COVID-19. This chain's CDR3 is CASSETGGGNQPQHF. CDR3 nucleotide sequence: TGTGCCAGCAGTGAGACAGGGGGAGGCAATCAGCCCCAGCATTTT. The variable domain in full, completed from reference TRBV2 and TRBJ1-5, reads EPEVTQTPSHQVTQMGQEVILRCVPISNHLYFYWYRQILGQKVEFLVSFYNNEISEKSEIFDDQFSVERPDGSNFTLKIRSTKLEDSAMYFCASSETGGGNQPQHFGDGTRLSIL.